This entry features one T cell receptor (beta chain) sequence. Single viable CD3+CD4+CD8-CD45RO+ cells were sorted as the memory CD4+ T cells. This specimen comes from a study of memory CD4+ T cells and cytomegalovirus serostatus. TCRdb keeps only in-frame clones here, not all; method: immunoSEQ multiplex PCR. The table has 35,000 to 50,000 clones, roughly 79% seen once. The V gene lost 8 bases and the J gene lost 5 bases, with 21 bases spanning the gap. Germline-derived CDR1 and CDR2 are SEHNR and FQNEAQ (reference sequence). The CDR3 length is 15 residues. Sequences were obtained from memory CD4+ T cells from blood. The rearrangement joins TRBV7-9 to TRBJ1-1, with a possible D match to TRBD1 (5 bases). The clonotype originates from an adult in good health and CMV-seronegative. The CDR3 region has the DNA TGTGCCAGCGGCGGCAGCCAGGGTATTTATACTGAAGCTTTCTTT. Protein product: CASGGSQGIYTEAFF.